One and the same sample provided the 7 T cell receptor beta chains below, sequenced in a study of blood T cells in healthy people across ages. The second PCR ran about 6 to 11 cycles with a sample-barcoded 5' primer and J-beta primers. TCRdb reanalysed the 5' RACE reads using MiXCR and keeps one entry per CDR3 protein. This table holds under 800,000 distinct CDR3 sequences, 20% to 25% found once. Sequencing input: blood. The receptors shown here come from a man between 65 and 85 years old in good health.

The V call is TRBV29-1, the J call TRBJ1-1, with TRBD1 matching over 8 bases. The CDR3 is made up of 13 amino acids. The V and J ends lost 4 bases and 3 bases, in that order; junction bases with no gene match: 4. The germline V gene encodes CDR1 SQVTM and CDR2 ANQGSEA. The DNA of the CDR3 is TGCAGCGTTGGTGAACAGGGGGACACTGAAGCTTTCTTT. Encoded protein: CSVGEQGDTEAFF.

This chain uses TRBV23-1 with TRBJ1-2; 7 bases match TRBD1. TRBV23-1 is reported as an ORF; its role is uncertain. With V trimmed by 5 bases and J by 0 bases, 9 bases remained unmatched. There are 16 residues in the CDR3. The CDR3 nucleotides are TGCGCCAGCAGTAAAGGGACAGTCAATACTAACTATGGCTACACCTTC. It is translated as CASSKGTVNTNYGYTF.

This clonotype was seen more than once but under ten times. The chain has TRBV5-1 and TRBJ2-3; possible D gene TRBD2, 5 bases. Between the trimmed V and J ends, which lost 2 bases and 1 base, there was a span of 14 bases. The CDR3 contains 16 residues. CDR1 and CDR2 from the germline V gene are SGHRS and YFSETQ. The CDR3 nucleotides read TGCGCCAGCAGCTTCGGTGGAGGAGGCGGCACAGATACGCAGTATTTT. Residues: CASSFGGGGGTDTQYF. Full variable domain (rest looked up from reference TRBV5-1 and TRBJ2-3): KAGVTQTPRYLIKTRGQQVTLSCSPISGHRSVSWYQQTPGQGLQFLFEYFSETQRNKGNFPGRFSGRQFSNSRSEMNVSTLELGDSALYLCASSFGGGGGTDTQYFGPGTRLTVL.

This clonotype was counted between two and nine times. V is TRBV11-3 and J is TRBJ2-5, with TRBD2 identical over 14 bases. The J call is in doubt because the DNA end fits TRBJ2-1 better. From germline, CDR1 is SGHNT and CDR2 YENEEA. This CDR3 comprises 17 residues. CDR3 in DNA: TGTGCCAGCAGCTTTAGTTTCGGGACTAGCGGGAGTAGCGAGCAGTTCTTC. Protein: CASSFSFGTSGSSEQFF.

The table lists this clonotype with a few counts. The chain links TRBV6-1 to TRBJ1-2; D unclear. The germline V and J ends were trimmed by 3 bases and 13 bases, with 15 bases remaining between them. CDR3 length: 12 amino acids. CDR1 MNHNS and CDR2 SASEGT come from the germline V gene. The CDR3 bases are TGTGCCAGCAGTGAGAGAGGATATACCGGCACCTTC. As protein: CASSERGYTGTF.

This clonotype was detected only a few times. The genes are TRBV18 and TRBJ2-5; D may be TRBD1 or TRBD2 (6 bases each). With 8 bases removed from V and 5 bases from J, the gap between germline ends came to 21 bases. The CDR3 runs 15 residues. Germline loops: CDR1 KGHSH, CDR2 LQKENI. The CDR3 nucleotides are TGTGCCAGCACTCCTAATTGGGGGGCCGAGGAGACCCAGTACTTC. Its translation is CASTPNWGAEETQYF.

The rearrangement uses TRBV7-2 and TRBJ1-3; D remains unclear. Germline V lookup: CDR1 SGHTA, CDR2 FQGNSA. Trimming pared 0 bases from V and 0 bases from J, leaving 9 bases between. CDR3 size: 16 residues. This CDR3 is CASSLAALNSGNTIYF. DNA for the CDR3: TGTGCCAGCAGCTTAGCTGCTCTAAACTCTGGAAACACCATATATTTT. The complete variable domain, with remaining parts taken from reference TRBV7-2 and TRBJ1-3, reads GAGVSQSPSNKVTEKGKDVELRCDPISGHTALYWYRQSLGQGLEFLIYFQGNSAPDKSGLPSDRFSAERTGGSVSTLTIQRTQQEDSAVYLCASSLAALNSGNTIYFGEGSWLTVV.